This T cell receptor beta chain was captured by sequencing in a study of blood T cells in healthy people across ages. This clonotype was picked up many times. Alongside a J-beta primer mix, a sample-barcoded 5' primer served in a second PCR lasting about 7 to 11 cycles. Each CDR3 protein is one row after TCRdb ran MiXCR on the 5' RACE reads. The table records roughly 730,000 distinct CDR3 sequences, roughly 50% of them present only once. Germline V gives CDR1 SGDLS, CDR2 YYNGEE. CDR3 size: 12 residues. V was pared by 4 bases and J by 8 bases, with 10 bases between. Sample: blood. The rearrangement joins TRBV9 to TRBJ2-1, with D hard to call. This TCR came from a man between 40 and 49 years old in good health. This chain's CDR3 is CASSPQRDEQFF. The CDR3 nucleotides are TGTGCCAGCAGCCCCCAAAGGGATGAGCAGTTCTTC.